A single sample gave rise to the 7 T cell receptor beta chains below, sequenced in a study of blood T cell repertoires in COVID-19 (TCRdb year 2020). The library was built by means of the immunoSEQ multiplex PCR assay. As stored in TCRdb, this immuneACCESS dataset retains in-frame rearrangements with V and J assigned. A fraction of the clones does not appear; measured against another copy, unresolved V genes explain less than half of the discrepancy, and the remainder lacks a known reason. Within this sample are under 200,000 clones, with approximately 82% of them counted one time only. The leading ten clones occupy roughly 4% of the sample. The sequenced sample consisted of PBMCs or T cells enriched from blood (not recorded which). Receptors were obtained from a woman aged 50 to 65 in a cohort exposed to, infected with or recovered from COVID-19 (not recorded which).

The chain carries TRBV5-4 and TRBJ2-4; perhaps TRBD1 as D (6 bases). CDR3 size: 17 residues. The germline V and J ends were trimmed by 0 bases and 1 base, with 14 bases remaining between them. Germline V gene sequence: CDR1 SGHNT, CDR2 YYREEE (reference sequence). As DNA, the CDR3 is TGTGCCAGCAGCTTGGAGAGTGGGGGCGGGGCCAAAAACATTCAGTACTTC. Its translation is CASSLESGGGAKNIQYF.

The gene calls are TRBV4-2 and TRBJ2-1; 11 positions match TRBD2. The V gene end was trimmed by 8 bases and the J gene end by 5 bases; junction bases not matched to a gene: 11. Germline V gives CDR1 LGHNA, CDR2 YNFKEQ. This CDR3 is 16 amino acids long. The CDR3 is CASERIAGGLDNEQFF. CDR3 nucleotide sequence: TGTGCCAGCGAGCGGATAGCGGGGGGGTTGGACAATGAGCAGTTCTTC.

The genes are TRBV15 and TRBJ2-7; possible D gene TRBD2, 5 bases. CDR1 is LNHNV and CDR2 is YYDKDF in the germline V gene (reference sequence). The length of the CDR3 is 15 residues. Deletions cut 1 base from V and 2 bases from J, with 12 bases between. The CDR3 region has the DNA TGTGCCACCAGCAGAGCACGAGAGGGAACCTACGAGCAGTACTTC. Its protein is CATSRAREGTYEQYF.

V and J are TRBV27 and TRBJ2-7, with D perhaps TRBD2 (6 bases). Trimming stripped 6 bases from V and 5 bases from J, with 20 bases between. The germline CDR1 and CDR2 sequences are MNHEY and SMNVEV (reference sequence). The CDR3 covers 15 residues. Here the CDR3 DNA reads TGTGCCAGCAGAATGCCGGGACTCTCGCCCCACGAGCAGTACTTC. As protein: CASRMPGLSPHEQYF.

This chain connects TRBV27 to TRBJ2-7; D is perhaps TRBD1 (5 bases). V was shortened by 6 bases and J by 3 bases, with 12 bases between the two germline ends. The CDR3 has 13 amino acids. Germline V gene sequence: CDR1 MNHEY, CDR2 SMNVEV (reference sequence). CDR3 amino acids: CASRSTGNYEQYF. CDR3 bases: TGTGCCAGCAGAAGTACAGGCAACTACGAGCAGTACTTC.

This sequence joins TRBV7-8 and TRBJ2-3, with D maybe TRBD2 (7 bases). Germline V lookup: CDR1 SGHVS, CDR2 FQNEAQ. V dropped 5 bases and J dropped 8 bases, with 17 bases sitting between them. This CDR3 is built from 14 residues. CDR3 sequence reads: CASSEGGVKATQYF. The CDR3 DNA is TGTGCCAGCAGCGAAGGGGGGGTCAAGGCTACGCAGTATTTT.

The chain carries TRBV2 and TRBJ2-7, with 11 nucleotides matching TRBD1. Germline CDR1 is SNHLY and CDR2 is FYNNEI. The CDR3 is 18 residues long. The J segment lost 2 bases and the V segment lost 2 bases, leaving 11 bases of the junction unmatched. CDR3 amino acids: CASSETPTPGQGAYEQYF. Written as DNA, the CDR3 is TGTGCCAGCAGTGAAACTCCTACCCCGGGACAGGGGGCCTACGAGCAGTACTTC.